Below are 15 T cell receptor beta chains sequenced from a single sample in a study of human T cells and chemical hapten exposure. Unique molecular identifiers were attached to individual cDNA molecules during library preparation. MiXCR, applied by TCRdb to the reads, yields one record per CDR3 protein. The sample contains 95,000 to 150,000 distinct CDR3 sequences, around 8.5% of which appear only once. From whole blood left unfractionated, total RNA was extracted. Material for sequencing was whole blood. Every receptor here comes from a human donor in good health. Some clones in this sample may be carry-over from other donors' samples.

This clonotype was counted ten times or more. V is TRBV20-1 and J is TRBJ2-5; D not resolved. Trimming removed 5 bases from V and 3 bases from J, with 10 bases in between. Germline V gene sequence: CDR1 DFQATT, CDR2 SNEGSKA (reference sequence). The CDR3 is 12 residues long. The CDR3 DNA sequence: TGCAGTGCTTCCTCCCCAGAAGAGACCCAGTACTTC. Protein product: CSASSPEETQYF.

This clonotype was seen only a few times. The chain joins TRBV7-2 to TRBJ1-5, with D possibly matching TRBD1 (5 bases). Per germline, CDR1 SGHTA and CDR2 FQGNSA. CDR3 size: 16 residues. V lost 5 bases and J lost 1, with 15 bases in between. The CDR3: CASSPSWTTSNQPQHF. The DNA for the CDR3 is TGTGCCAGCAGCCCATCTTGGACAACGAGCAATCAGCCCCAGCATTTT.

As regards this clonotype: This may come from a read error, since a much larger clone is one base off. The chain links TRBV6-5 to TRBJ1-1; D is uncertain. Germline lookup yields CDR1 MNHEY and CDR2 SVGAGI. The CDR3 is 11 amino acids. The CDR3 coding sequence is TGTGTCAGCAGGACGACAAATGAAGCTTTCTTT. The encoded protein is CVSRTTNEAFF.

This clonotype was observed a handful of times. J is TRBJ1-1 and V is TRBV9, with D possibly TRBD1 on 6 matching bases. The CDR3 runs to 15 residues. Germline V lookup: CDR1 SGDLS, CDR2 YYNGEE. Between the trimmed V and J ends, which lost 0 bases and 4 bases, there was a span of 13 bases. For the CDR3, the DNA is TGTGCCAGCAGCGTAGAACCAGGGGCGGGCACTGAAGCTTTCTTT. Encoded protein: CASSVEPGAGTEAFF.

This chain connects TRBV19 to TRBJ2-1; 7 positions match TRBD2. Germline V gene sequence: CDR1 LNHDA, CDR2 SQIVND (reference sequence). The CDR3 has 14 residues. V was clipped by 6 bases and J by 9 bases; unmatched bases: 11. The CDR3 loop is CASSSEVGRVEQFF. CDR3 DNA sequence: TGTGCCAGTAGCTCCGAGGTTGGGAGGGTTGAGCAGTTCTTC.

This chain connects TRBV7-6 to TRBJ2-7, with 8 bases lining up with TRBD2. Germline V gene lookup returns CDR1 SGHVS and CDR2 FNYEAQ. V shed 5 bases and J 6 bases; nucleotides not matched to a gene: 15. The CDR3 loop spans 16 amino acids. The CDR3 loop is CASSPLSAGGQGEQYF. The CDR3 nucleotides read TGTGCCAGCAGCCCCCTTTCCGCGGGAGGTCAGGGCGAGCAGTACTTC.

This clonotype has a count of ten or more. The rearrangement joins TRBV6-1 to TRBJ2-7; the D gene could be TRBD1 or TRBD2 (6 bases each). This CDR3 has 14 residues. V lost 4 bases, J lost 7 bases, and 17 bases lay in between. Germline CDR1 reads MNHNS; CDR2 reads SASEGT. The CDR3 nucleotides are TGTGCCAGCAGTGGATGGACTAAGGGGGGAGAGCAGTACTTC. Its translation is CASSGWTKGGEQYF.

This chain links TRBV11-1 with TRBJ2-1; no firm D call. Germline V gene sequence: CDR1 SGHAT, CDR2 FQDESV (reference sequence). The CDR3 is made up of 13 amino acids. Between the trimmed V and J ends, which lost 5 bases and 6 bases, there was a span of 11 bases. CDR3 nucleotides: TGTGCCAGCAGCCACCTGGTCTCCAATGAGCAGTTCTTC. It yields the protein CASSHLVSNEQFF. Full variable domain (rest looked up from reference TRBV11-1 and TRBJ2-1): EAEVAQSPRYKITEKSQAVAFWCDPISGHATLYWYRQILGQGPELLVQFQDESVVDDSQLPKDRFSAERLKGVDSTLKIQPAELGDSAMYLCASSHLVSNEQFFGPGTRLTVL.

V usage is TRBV29-1 and J usage is TRBJ1-6, with D possibly TRBD1 on 5 matching bases. CDR3 size: 13 residues. V lost 6 bases and J lost 7, with 13 bases in between. The germline V gene has CDR1 SQVTM and CDR2 ANQGSEA. CDR3 region: CSVVGTENSPLHF. Here the CDR3 DNA reads TGCAGCGTAGTCGGGACGGAGAATTCACCCCTCCACTTT.

The V call is TRBV4-1, the J call TRBJ2-5, with 10 bases matching TRBD2. This CDR3 is 14 amino acids long. From germline, CDR1 is MGHRA and CDR2 YSYEKL. Losses at the gene ends were 4 bases for V and 5 bases for J; bases not matched to a gene: 4. The CDR3 spells CASSLTSGDETQYF. CDR3 nucleotide sequence: TGCGCCAGCAGCCTAACTAGCGGGGACGAGACCCAGTACTTC.

In regard to this clonotype: Since the CDR3 does not end with the conserved phenylalanine or tryptophan, this likely comes from a read error. This chain uses TRBV15 with TRBJ2-7; 8 bases match TRBD1. CDR3 length: 14 residues. Germline loops: CDR1 LNHNV, CDR2 YYDKDF (reference sequence). The trim removed 0 bases at V and 4 bases at J, leaving 2 bases unmatched. CDR3: CATSREQGDYEQYL. CDR3 coding DNA: TGTGCCACCAGCAGAGAACAGGGGGATTACGAGCAGTACTTG.

This clonotype occurred once. The chain carries TRBV11-3 and TRBJ2-1; D call uncertain. This CDR3 contains 15 residues. V gave up 0 bases and J gave up 7 bases, with 13 bases separating them. CDR1 SGHNT and CDR2 YENEEA come from the germline V gene. For the CDR3, the DNA is TGTGCCAGCAGCTTAGATGGTCGCTATGAGAATGAGCAGTTCTTC. Its translation is CASSLDGRYENEQFF.

The rearrangement joins TRBV29-1 to TRBJ2-5, with a weak D call TRBD2 (5 bases). V gave up 3 bases and J gave up 14 bases, with 19 bases separating them. This CDR3 spans 12 amino acids. CDR1 is SQVTM and CDR2 is ANQGSEA in the germline V gene. This chain's CDR3 is CSVDVSGSSKYF. The CDR3 DNA follows: TGCAGCGTTGATGTAAGCGGCAGCTCGAAATACTTC.

This sequence joins TRBV7-9 and TRBJ1-1; 12 bases match TRBD1. The germline gives CDR1 SEHNR, CDR2 FQNEAQ (reference sequence). This CDR3 has 14 amino acids. V gave up 3 bases and J gave up 7 bases; unmatched junction bases: 3. The CDR3 DNA follows: TGTGCCAGCAGCTTGGGGACAGGGGGCGGTGAAGCTTTCTTT. Its protein is CASSLGTGGGEAFF.

The chain is built from TRBV2 and TRBJ2-7; 11 nucleotides match TRBD1. This CDR3 has 15 amino acids. The V segment lost 7 bases and the J segment 5 bases; nucleotides outside the gene matches: 10. Germline CDR1 is SNHLY and CDR2 is FYNNEI. The CDR3 loop reads CASIPPGQGENEQYF. The CDR3 DNA follows: TGTGCCAGCATCCCCCCGGGACAGGGGGAGAACGAGCAGTACTTC.